Included here is one T cell receptor delta chain sequence, with context. This sample stems from a study of gamma-delta chains in newborns, infants, children. At the level of the study: Microbial exposure reportedly drives polyclonal innate γδ T cell expansion after birth.

The CDR3 loop spans 18 amino acids. From germline, CDR1 is GEAIGNYY and CDR2 EKD. TCRdb reran clone calling via CATT on the reads. There are 7,500 or so delta-chain clones in the sample; about 11% occur only once, and 6% to 9% lies in the top ten. The sequencing sample was made of blood. The J gene was not called, though the V gene is TRDV2; the table names TRDD3, a call not compared with the DNA. The source of this sequence is a child who was a newborn, infant or young child, either healthy, febrile or measles-vaccinated (not recorded which). CDR3 protein: CACDSSRRAGGLADKIIF. The CDR3 DNA is TGTGCCTGTGACTCGAGTAGACGAGCCGGGGGATTAGCCGATAAAATCATCTTT.